Below, 15 T cell receptor beta chains from the same sample are listed, as sequenced in a study of T cell responses to AZD1222 COVID-19 vaccine (dated by TCRdb to about 2021). Libraries were made using the immunoSEQ multiplex PCR assay. TCRdb's version of the immuneACCESS table is confined to in-frame rearrangements and falls short of the full clone set. An unresolved V gene accounts for under half of the shortfall where checked; the remainder is of unknown origin. The sample table holds 160,000 or so clones, of which approximately 90% were seen once. The ten top clones hold approximately 4.4% of the sample. What the time point label conveys for this sample: baseline before first vaccination. The sequencing here drew on peripheral blood, taken on day 0 of AZD1222 vaccination. The receptors shown here come from an adult in good health.

The chain has TRBV23-1 and TRBJ2-2, with 14 bases aligning to TRBD2. TRBV23-1 has ORF status, its function being uncertain. V trimming: 1 base; J trimming: 7 bases; junction bases outside the gene matches: 11. This CDR3 spans 19 amino acids. The CDR3 loop reads CASSQFPSTSGRAGGELFF. CDR3 bases: TGCGCCAGCAGTCAATTCCCTTCGACTAGCGGGAGGGCTGGCGGGGAGCTGTTTTTT.

The chain employs TRBV28 and TRBJ2-5; no firm D call. Deletions cut 6 bases from V and 0 bases from J, with 5 bases between. Per germline, CDR1 MDHEN and CDR2 SYDVKM. CDR3 size: 12 residues. CDR3 residues: CASSRNQETQYF. The CDR3 coding sequence is TGTGCCAGCAGCAGGAACCAAGAGACCCAGTACTTC.

The chain couples TRBV28 to TRBJ2-7; D not resolved. V lost 7 bases to trimming and J lost 3 bases, with 13 bases between them. This CDR3 is 13 amino acids long. Looked up from germline, CDR1 is MDHEN and CDR2 is SYDVKM. CDR3 coding DNA: TGTGCCAGCACCATGGACGCTCGCTACGAGCAGTACTTC. Its protein product is CASTMDARYEQYF.

The chain is built from TRBV11-2 and TRBJ2-3, with 7 nucleotides matching TRBD2. Germline trimming cut 6 bases from V and 4 bases from J; bases unmatched to any gene: 10. The CDR3 has 15 residues. Germline assignment: CDR1 SGHAT and CDR2 FQNNGV. The CDR3 DNA follows: TGTGCCAGCAGGCCACTAGCGAACAGAGCAGATACGCAGTATTTT. This encodes CASRPLANRADTQYF.

The rearrangement uses TRBV2 and TRBJ2-7; D gene unclear. CDR1 is SNHLY, CDR2 FYNNEI, per germline. This CDR3 has 14 residues. V lost 6 bases and J lost 2, with 14 bases in between. CDR3 sequence reads: CASRGIGRAYEQYF. The CDR3 DNA is TGTGCCAGCAGGGGAATAGGACGGGCCTACGAGCAGTACTTC. Full variable domain (outside the CDR3, taken from reference TRBV2 and TRBJ2-7): EPEVTQTPSHQVTQMGQEVILRCVPISNHLYFYWYRQILGQKVEFLVSFYNNEISEKSEIFDDQFSVERPDGSNFTLKIRSTKLEDSAMYFCASRGIGRAYEQYFGPGTRLTVT.

This chain uses TRBV27 with TRBJ2-5, with D maybe TRBD1 (5 bases). V lost 5 bases to trimming and J lost 5 bases, with 15 bases between them. CDR1 is MNHEY, CDR2 SMNVEV, per germline (reference sequence). CDR3 length: 14 residues. CDR3 sequence: CASSPRQRKETQYF. CDR3 bases: TGTGCCAGCAGTCCCCGACAGAGAAAGGAGACCCAGTACTTC.

The rearrangement links TRBV4-2 to TRBJ1-1; maybe TRBD1 (5 bases). The germline CDR1 and CDR2 sequences are LGHNA and YNFKEQ. The CDR3 extends over 15 amino acids. Trimming pared 3 bases from V and 1 base from J, leaving 12 bases between. As DNA, the CDR3 is TGTGCCAGCAGCCAGGAGGGGTCGGGGAACACTGAAGCTTTCTTT. It encodes CASSQEGSGNTEAFF.

The chain recombines TRBV12-3 or TRBV12-4 with TRBJ2-7; no firm D call. This CDR3 contains 13 residues. With 2 bases removed from V and 1 base from J, the gap between germline ends came to 6 bases. Here the CDR3 reads CASSLYLSYEQYF. The CDR3 nucleotides are TGTGCCAGCAGTTTATATCTATCCTACGAGCAGTACTTC.

The rearrangement uses TRBV6-5 and TRBJ2-7, with 7 nucleotides matching TRBD1. Trimming took 2 bases from V and 0 from J; bases not matched to a gene: 4. Germline V gene lookup returns CDR1 MNHEY and CDR2 SVGAGI. The CDR3 runs to 15 residues. As DNA, the CDR3 is TGTGCCAGCAGTTACCTGACAGGGAGCTCCTACGAGCAGTACTTC. Translated: CASSYLTGSSYEQYF.

The genes are TRBV27 and TRBJ2-4; D not certain. The CDR3 extends over 14 amino acids. With 4 bases removed from V and 6 bases from J, the gap between germline ends came to 13 bases. Looked up from germline, CDR1 is MNHEY and CDR2 is SMNVEV (reference sequence). The CDR3 DNA reads as TGTGCCAGCAGTTCCGGTGGCCGCGGAAACATTCAGTACTTC. Its translation: CASSSGGRGNIQYF.

The genes are TRBV29-1 and TRBJ1-3, with D perhaps matching TRBD1 (5 bases). The V gene lost 2 bases and the J gene lost 4 bases, with 9 bases spanning the gap. The CDR3 is made up of 13 amino acids. In germline, CDR1 is SQVTM, CDR2 ANQGSEA. The CDR3 sequence: CSVERGAGNTIYF. The DNA for the CDR3 is TGCAGCGTTGAAAGAGGGGCGGGAAACACCATATATTTT.

V is TRBV19 and J is TRBJ2-7; the match to TRBD2 covers 11 bases. V gave up 0 bases and J gave up 0 bases; unmatched junction bases: 1. The CDR3 consists of 16 residues. Per the germline V gene, CDR1 is LNHDA and CDR2 is SQIVND (reference sequence). The CDR3 loop reads CASSIDGTSGSYEQYF. CDR3 bases: TGTGCCAGTAGTATAGACGGGACTAGCGGCTCCTACGAGCAGTACTTC.

The V call is TRBV5-1, the J call TRBJ2-5; 7 nucleotides agree with TRBD2. Germline V lookup: CDR1 SGHRS, CDR2 YFSETQ. With V trimmed by 2 bases and J by 7 bases, 8 bases remained unmatched. The CDR3 is 14 amino acids. CDR3 sequence (DNA): TGCGCCAGCAGCTTCGGGGGGAAAGAAGGGACCCAGTACTTC. Amino acid sequence: CASSFGGKEGTQYF.

This sequence joins TRBV12-3 or TRBV12-4 and TRBJ1-2, with a weak D call TRBD1 (5 bases). The CDR3 has 13 residues. V lost 2 bases and J lost 8, with 12 bases in between. CDR3 sequence (DNA): TGTGCCAGCAGTTTAAGAGGGGAGGGAGGCTACACCTTC. Translating gives CASSLRGEGGYTF.

This clone was seen just once. J is TRBJ2-7 and V is TRBV4-1, with 9 bases aligning to TRBD2. The trim removed 3 bases at V and 3 bases at J, leaving 6 bases unmatched. The CDR3 spans 15 residues. From germline, CDR1 is MGHRA and CDR2 YSYEKL. CDR3 loop: CASSQRGSGGYEQYF. CDR3 DNA sequence: TGCGCCAGCAGCCAGAGGGGTAGCGGGGGCTACGAGCAGTACTTC.